The 16 T cell receptor beta chains listed next were all sequenced from one sample in a study of T-cell reconstitution after alpha-beta-depleted transplantation in children. For TCRbeta, the library was prepared with unique molecular identifiers. TCRdb reprocessed the PCR reads via MiXCR and lists one record per CDR3 protein. The table has some 200,000 distinct CDR3 sequences, under 8.5% seen once; the top ten hold roughly 6%. Sequenced here: PBMCs, sampled before TCRalphabeta/CD19-depleted stem cell transplant. These receptors were taken from a boy aged 2 to 10 with acute lymphoblastic leukemia, due to receive a stem cell transplant.

This clonotype was recorded a few times. The CDR3 bases are TGTGCCAGCAGTCGCGGGGGGGAGAATCAGCCCCAGCATTTT. Its protein product is CASSRGGENQPQHF. The chain has TRBV27 and TRBJ1-5; D might be TRBD1 (5 bases). Looked up from germline, CDR1 is MNHEY and CDR2 is SMNVEV (reference sequence). V lost 5 bases, J lost 4 bases, and 12 bases lay in between. The CDR3 totals 14 residues.

This clonotype was observed a handful of times. J is TRBJ2-7 and V is TRBV7-9, with 9 bases aligning to TRBD1. CDR1 is SEHNR and CDR2 is FQNEAQ in the germline V gene (reference sequence). This CDR3 contains 15 residues. V gave up 4 bases and J gave up 7 bases; unmatched junction bases: 11. CDR3 sequence reads: CASSSEDRGLREQYF. Here the CDR3 DNA reads TGTGCCAGCAGCTCCGAGGACAGGGGCCTACGAGAGCAGTACTTC.

This clonotype has a count of ten or more. The CDR3 loop is CASSLEPGETQYF. CDR3 nucleotides: TGTGCCAGCAGCTTAGAACCAGGGGAGACCCAGTACTTC. The chain has TRBV13 and TRBJ2-5; TRBD1 is a possible D gene (5 bases). V lost 1 base, J lost 5 bases, and 8 bases lay in between. There are 13 residues in the CDR3. CDR1 is PRHDT, CDR2 FYEKMQ, per germline (reference sequence).

For this clonotype: Given a much more abundant clone one base away, this may be a read error. As DNA, the CDR3 is TGCGCCAGCAGCCGAAGGACAGGGAGCACAGATACGCAGTATTTT. Its protein is CASSRRTGSTDTQYF. The V and J genes are TRBV5-1 and TRBJ2-3; 8 nucleotides align to TRBD1. CDR1 is SGHRS, CDR2 YFSETQ, per germline. Germline trimming cut 4 bases from V and 0 bases from J; bases unmatched to any gene: 4. The CDR3 length is 15 residues.

The V call is TRBV6-5, the J call TRBJ2-2, with 8 positions matching TRBD2. This CDR3 has 15 amino acids. The junction had 8 bases not matched to a gene; V was cut back by 8 bases and J by 3 bases. The germline V gene encodes CDR1 MNHEY and CDR2 SVGAGI. This CDR3 reads CASRGGTTHTGELFF. CDR3 nucleotides: TGTGCCAGCCGGGGGGGGACCACTCACACCGGGGAGCTGTTTTTT.

The sample holds a few counts of this clonotype. The chain is built from TRBV11-2 and TRBJ2-1; 8 nucleotides align to TRBD1. CDR1 and CDR2 from the germline V gene are SGHAT and FQNNGV. The trim removed 5 bases at V and 4 bases at J, leaving 10 bases unmatched. The CDR3 loop spans 16 amino acids. CDR3 bases: TGTGCCAGCAGCAGAATCCGGGACAGGTCATACAATGAGCAGTTCTTC. It translates to CASSRIRDRSYNEQFF. Variable domain in full (rest from reference TRBV11-2 and TRBJ2-1): EAGVAQSPRYKIIEKRQSVAFWCNPISGHATLYWYQQILGQGPKLLIQFQNNGVVDDSQLPKDRFSAERLKGVDSTLKIQPAKLEDSAVYLCASSRIRDRSYNEQFFGPGTRLTVL.

As for this clonotype: At one of its ends the junction is not consistent with the germline gene, which may arise from a read error. V usage is TRBV5-1 and J usage is TRBJ1-3, with D unresolved. The CDR3 covers 12 residues. Germline CDR1 SGHRS, CDR2 YFSETQ. In DNA, the CDR3 is TGCGCCAGCAGCTTGGGGGGAAACATCATATATTTT. Protein sequence: CASSLGGNIIYF.

This clonotype was counted many times. The rearrangement uses TRBV5-1 and TRBJ2-7, with D perhaps matching TRBD2 (6 bases). This CDR3 contains 17 residues. With 0 bases removed from V and 2 bases from J, the gap between germline ends came to 18 bases. CDR1 and CDR2 from the germline V gene are SGHRS and YFSETQ. The CDR3 loop is CASSLAFGRGSPYEQYF. CDR3 coding DNA: TGCGCCAGCAGCTTGGCTTTTGGGCGGGGCAGCCCCTACGAGCAGTACTTC.

This clonotype was counted only a few times. This chain connects TRBV20-1 to TRBJ2-3; tentative D call: TRBD2 (6 bases). The germline V gene encodes CDR1 DFQATT and CDR2 SNEGSKA (reference sequence). V lost 4 bases to trimming and J lost 2 bases, with 16 bases between them. CDR3 length: 15 amino acids. The CDR3 is CSATPRRRATDTQYF. In DNA form, the CDR3 reads TGCAGTGCTACCCCCCGCCGGAGGGCCACAGATACGCAGTATTTT.

This chain joins TRBV29-1 and TRBJ2-2; TRBD2 aligns across 7 bases. Per germline, CDR1 SQVTM and CDR2 ANQGSEA. V gave up 5 bases and J gave up 4 bases; unmatched junction bases: 16. The length of the CDR3 is 17 residues. The CDR3 loop is CSVLGVGGRSGTGELFF. DNA for the CDR3: TGCAGCGTTCTGGGGGTGGGCGGGAGATCGGGCACCGGGGAGCTGTTTTTT.

This clonotype was seen many times. V is TRBV7-6 and J is TRBJ1-6; D possibly corresponds to TRBD1 (6 bases). The CDR3 sequence is 15 residues long. Germline V gene sequence: CDR1 SGHVS, CDR2 FNYEAQ. V lost 3 bases, J lost 4 bases, and 10 bases lay in between. Written as DNA, the CDR3 is TGTGCCAGCAGCTTGACAGGCCTTTATAATTCACCCCTCCACTTT. Its translation is CASSLTGLYNSPLHF. The variable domain in full, with the rest retrieved from reference TRBV7-6 and TRBJ1-6, is GAGVSQSPRYKVTKRGQDVALRCDPISGHVSLYWYRQALGQGPEFLTYFNYEAQQDKSGLPNDRFSAERPEGSISTLTIQRTEQRDSAMYRCASSLTGLYNSPLHFGNGTRLTVT.

This clonotype was observed many times. The chain uses TRBV10-3 and TRBJ1-2, with D possibly TRBD1 on 6 matching bases. Germline values: CDR1 ENHRY, CDR2 SYGVKD. V gave up 0 bases and J gave up 4 bases, with 9 bases separating them. The CDR3 has 14 amino acids. CDR3 bases: TGTGCCATCAGTGAGTCACAGGGAAGCTATGGCTACACCTTC. Translating gives CAISESQGSYGYTF.

This clonotype came up many times. In DNA form, the CDR3 reads TGTGCCAGCAGCTTCGGGGACAACCTGCGGCACGAGCAGTACTTC. Its protein is CASSFGDNLRHEQYF. This chain joins TRBV7-9 and TRBJ2-7; D possibly corresponds to TRBD1 (6 bases). The length of the CDR3 is 15 residues. Germline loops: CDR1 SEHNR, CDR2 FQNEAQ (reference sequence). Trimming cost V 3 bases and J 5 bases, with 17 bases left between them. Full variable domain (missing parts from reference TRBV7-9 and TRBJ2-7): DTGVSQNPRHKITKRGQNVTFRCDPISEHNRLYWYRQTLGQGPEFLTYFQNEAQLEKSRLLSDRFSAERPKGSFSTLEIQRTEQGDSAMYLCASSFGDNLRHEQYFGPGTRLTVT.

This clonotype showed up many times. The chain has TRBV29-1 and TRBJ2-2; possibly TRBD1 for D (5 bases). The CDR3 loop spans 13 amino acids. V lost 3 bases, J lost 2 bases, and 7 bases lay in between. The germline CDR1 and CDR2 sequences are SQVTM and ANQGSEA. The CDR3 sequence: CSVDQGNTGELFF. The CDR3 bases are TGCAGCGTTGACCAGGGAAACACCGGGGAGCTGTTTTTT.

This clonotype was picked up many times. The chain joins TRBV12-3 or TRBV12-4 to TRBJ2-1; no definite D call. V lost 5 bases to trimming and J lost 6 bases, with 14 bases between them. The CDR3 length is 14 residues. CDR3 loop: CASSDAAALNEQFF. The CDR3 bases are TGTGCCAGCAGTGATGCAGCTGCCCTCAATGAGCAGTTCTTC.

This rearrangement joins TRBV7-2 to TRBJ2-3; 8 bases align to TRBD2. There are 15 residues in the CDR3. From germline, CDR1 is SGHTA and CDR2 FQGNSA. V shed 5 bases, J shed 3 bases, and the junction held 7 bases outside the gene matches. CDR3 sequence reads: CASSPGGARTDTQYF. The CDR3 region has the DNA TGTGCCAGCAGCCCCGGGGGGGCCAGGACAGATACGCAGTATTTT. The full variable domain, completed using reference TRBV7-2 and TRBJ2-3, is GAGVSQSPSNKVTEKGKDVELRCDPISGHTALYWYRQSLGQGLEFLIYFQGNSAPDKSGLPSDRFSAERTGGSVSTLTIQRTQQEDSAVYLCASSPGGARTDTQYFGPGTRLTVL.